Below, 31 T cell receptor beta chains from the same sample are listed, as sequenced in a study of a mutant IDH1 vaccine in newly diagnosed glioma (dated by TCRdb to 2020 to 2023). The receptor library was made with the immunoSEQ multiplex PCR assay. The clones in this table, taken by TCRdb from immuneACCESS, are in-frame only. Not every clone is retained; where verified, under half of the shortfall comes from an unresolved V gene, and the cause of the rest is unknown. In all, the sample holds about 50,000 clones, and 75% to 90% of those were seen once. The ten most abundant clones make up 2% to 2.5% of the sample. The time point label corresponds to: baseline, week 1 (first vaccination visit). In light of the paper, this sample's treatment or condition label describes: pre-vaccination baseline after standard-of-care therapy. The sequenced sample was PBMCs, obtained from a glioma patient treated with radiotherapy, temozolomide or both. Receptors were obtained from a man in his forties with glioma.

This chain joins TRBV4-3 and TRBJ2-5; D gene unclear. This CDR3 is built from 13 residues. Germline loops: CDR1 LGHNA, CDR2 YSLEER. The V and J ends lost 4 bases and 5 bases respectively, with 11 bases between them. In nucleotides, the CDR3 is TGCGCCAGCAGCCGCCAGGTTAGGGAGACCCAGTACTTC. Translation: CASSRQVRETQYF.

The DNA for the CDR3 is TGCGCCAGCAGCCGGGGGGGACTAACCAATCCTTACCATGAGCAGTTCTTC. Protein: CASSRGGLTNPYHEQFF. The V gene is TRBV4-1, the J gene TRBJ2-1, with TRBD2 matching over 7 bases. CDR1 and CDR2 (germline): MGHRA, YSYEKL. With V trimmed by 4 bases and J by 8 bases, 17 bases remained unmatched. This CDR3 comprises 17 residues.

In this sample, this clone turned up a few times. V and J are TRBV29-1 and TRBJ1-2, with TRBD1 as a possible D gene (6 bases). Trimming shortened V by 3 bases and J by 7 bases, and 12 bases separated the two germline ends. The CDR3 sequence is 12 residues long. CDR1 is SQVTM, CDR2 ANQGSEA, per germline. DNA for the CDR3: TGCAGCGTTGATAAGGGGGAAGGTGGCTACACCTTC. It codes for CSVDKGEGGYTF.

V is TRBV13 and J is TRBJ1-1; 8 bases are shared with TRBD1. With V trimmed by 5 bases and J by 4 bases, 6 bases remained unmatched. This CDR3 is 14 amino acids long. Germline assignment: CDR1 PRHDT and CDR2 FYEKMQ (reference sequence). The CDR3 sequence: CASSPNQGATEAFF. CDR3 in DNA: TGTGCCAGCAGCCCAAATCAGGGGGCCACTGAAGCTTTCTTT.

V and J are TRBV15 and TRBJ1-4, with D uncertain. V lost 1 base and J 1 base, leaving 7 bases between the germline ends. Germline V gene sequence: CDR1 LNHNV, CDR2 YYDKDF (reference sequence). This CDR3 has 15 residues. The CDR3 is CATSRAGGTNEKLFF. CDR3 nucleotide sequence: TGTGCCACCAGCAGAGCGGGAGGAACTAATGAAAAACTGTTTTTT.

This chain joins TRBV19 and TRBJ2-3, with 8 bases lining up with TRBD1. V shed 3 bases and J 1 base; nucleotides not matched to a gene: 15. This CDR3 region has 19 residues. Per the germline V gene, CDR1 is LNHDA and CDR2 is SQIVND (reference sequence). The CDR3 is CASSMRPGGSSTRTDTQYF. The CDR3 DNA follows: TGTGCCAGTAGTATGAGGCCAGGGGGCTCGTCTACTCGCACAGATACGCAGTATTTT.

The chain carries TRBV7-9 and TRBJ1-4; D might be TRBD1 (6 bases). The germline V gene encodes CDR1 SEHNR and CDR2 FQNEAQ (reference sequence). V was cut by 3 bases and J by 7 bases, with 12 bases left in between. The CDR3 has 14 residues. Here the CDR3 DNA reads TGTGCCAGCAGCTTCCAGGGGCAGGGTGAAAAACTGTTTTTT. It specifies CASSFQGQGEKLFF.

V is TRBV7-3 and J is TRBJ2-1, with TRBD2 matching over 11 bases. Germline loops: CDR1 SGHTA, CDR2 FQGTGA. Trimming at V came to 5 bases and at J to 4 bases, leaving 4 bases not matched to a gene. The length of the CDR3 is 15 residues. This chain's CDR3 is CASSRTSGSYNEQFF. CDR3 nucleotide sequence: TGTGCCAGCAGCAGGACTAGCGGGTCGTACAATGAGCAGTTCTTC.

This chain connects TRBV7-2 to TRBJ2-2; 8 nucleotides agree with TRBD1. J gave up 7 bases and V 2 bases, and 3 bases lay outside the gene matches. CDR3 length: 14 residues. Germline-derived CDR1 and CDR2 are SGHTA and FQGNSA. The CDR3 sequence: CASSLTTGVGELFF. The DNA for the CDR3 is TGTGCCAGCAGCTTAACGACAGGGGTCGGGGAGCTGTTTTTT.

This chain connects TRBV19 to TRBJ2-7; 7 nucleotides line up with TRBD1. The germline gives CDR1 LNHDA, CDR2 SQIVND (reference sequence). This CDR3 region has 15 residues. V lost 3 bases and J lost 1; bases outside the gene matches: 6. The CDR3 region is CASSMRGGRSYEQYF. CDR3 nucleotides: TGTGCCAGTAGTATGAGAGGGGGCAGGTCCTACGAGCAGTACTTC.

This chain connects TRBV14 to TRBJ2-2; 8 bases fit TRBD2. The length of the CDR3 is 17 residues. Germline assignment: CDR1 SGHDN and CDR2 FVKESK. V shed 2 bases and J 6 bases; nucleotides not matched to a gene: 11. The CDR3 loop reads CASSQQREFFYAGELFF. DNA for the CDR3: TGTGCCAGCAGCCAACAGCGGGAGTTCTTTTATGCCGGGGAGCTGTTTTTT.

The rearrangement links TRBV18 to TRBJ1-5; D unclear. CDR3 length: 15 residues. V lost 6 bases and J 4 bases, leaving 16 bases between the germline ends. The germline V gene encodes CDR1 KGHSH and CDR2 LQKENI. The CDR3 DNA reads TGTGCCAGCTCCCCTGTGAGCAATAGGAATCAGCCCCAGCATTTT. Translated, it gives CASSPVSNRNQPQHF.

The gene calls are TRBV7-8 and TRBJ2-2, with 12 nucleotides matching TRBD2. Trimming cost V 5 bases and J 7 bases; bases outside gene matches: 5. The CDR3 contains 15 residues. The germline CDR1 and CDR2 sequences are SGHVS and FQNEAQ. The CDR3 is CASSHSSGRVGELFF. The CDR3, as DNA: TGTGCCAGCAGCCACTCTAGCGGGAGGGTCGGGGAGCTGTTTTTT. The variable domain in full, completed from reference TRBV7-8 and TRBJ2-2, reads GAGVSQSPRYKVAKRGQDVALRCDPISGHVSLFWYQQALGQGPEFLTYFQNEAQLDKSGLPSDRFFAERPEGSVSTLKIQRTQQEDSAVYLCASSHSSGRVGELFFGEGSRLTVL.

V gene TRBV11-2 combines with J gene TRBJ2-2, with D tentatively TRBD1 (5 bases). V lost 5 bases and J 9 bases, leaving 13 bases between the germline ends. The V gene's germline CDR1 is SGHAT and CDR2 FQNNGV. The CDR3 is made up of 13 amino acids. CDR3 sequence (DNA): TGTGCCAGCAGCCCAGGCCAGGGCCGGGAGCTGTTTTTT. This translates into CASSPGQGRELFF.

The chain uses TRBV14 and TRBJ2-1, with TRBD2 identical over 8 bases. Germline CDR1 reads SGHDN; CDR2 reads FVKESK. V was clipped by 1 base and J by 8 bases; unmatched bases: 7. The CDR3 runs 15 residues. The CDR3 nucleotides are TGTGCCAGCAGCCAAGTATCTGGCGGGAGGTATGAGCAGTTCTTC. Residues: CASSQVSGGRYEQFF.

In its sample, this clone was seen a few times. As DNA, the CDR3 is TGCGCCAGTGCGCTGGGGGGATACCAAGAGACCCAGTACTTC. Translation: CASALGGYQETQYF. This sequence joins TRBV5-1 and TRBJ2-5; a weak D match, TRBD2 (6 bases). This CDR3 has 14 residues. V was pared by 8 bases and J by 0 bases, with 14 bases between. Germline assignment: CDR1 SGHRS and CDR2 YFSETQ.

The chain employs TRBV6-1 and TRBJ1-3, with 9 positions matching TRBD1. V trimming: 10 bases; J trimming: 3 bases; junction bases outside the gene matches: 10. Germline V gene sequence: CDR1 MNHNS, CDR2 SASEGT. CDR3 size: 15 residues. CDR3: CAISRDRVIGNTIYF. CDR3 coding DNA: TGTGCCATATCCCGGGACAGGGTAATTGGAAACACCATATATTTT.

The CDR3 is CASSDGVGPQHF. The CDR3, as DNA: TGTGCCAGCAGCGATGGGGTGGGGCCCCAGCATTTT. This chain joins TRBV9 and TRBJ1-5; D is uncertain. The V gene's germline CDR1 is SGDLS and CDR2 YYNGEE. The ends were cut back, 3 bases at V and 9 bases at J, with 10 bases in the middle. The CDR3 length is 12 residues. Combining the CDR3 with reference TRBV9 and TRBJ1-5 gives the whole variable domain DSGVTQTPKHLITATGQRVTLRCSPRSGDLSVYWYQQSLDQGLQFLIQYYNGEERAKGNILERFSAQQFPDLHSELNLSSLELGDSALYFCASSDGVGPQHFGDGTRLSIL.

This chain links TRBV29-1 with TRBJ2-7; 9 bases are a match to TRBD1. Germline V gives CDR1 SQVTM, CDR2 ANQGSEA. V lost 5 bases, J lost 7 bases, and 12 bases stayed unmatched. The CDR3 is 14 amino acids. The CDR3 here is CSVPKGQGSGEQYF. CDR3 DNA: TGCAGCGTTCCAAAGGGACAGGGCTCGGGGGAGCAGTACTTC.

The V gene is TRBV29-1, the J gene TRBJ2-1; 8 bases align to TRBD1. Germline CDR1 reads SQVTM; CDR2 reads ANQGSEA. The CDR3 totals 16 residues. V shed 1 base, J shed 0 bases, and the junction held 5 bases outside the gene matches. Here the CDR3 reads CSVEGRQGSSYNEQFF. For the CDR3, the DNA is TGCAGCGTTGAAGGTAGACAGGGGAGCTCCTACAATGAGCAGTTCTTC.

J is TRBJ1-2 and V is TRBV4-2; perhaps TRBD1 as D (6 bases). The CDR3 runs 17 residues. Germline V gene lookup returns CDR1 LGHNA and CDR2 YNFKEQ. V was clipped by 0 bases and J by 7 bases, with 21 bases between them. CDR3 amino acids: CASSQEGGGQLVSGYTF. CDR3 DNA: TGTGCCAGCAGCCAAGAGGGGGGAGGACAGCTAGTCTCTGGCTACACCTTC.

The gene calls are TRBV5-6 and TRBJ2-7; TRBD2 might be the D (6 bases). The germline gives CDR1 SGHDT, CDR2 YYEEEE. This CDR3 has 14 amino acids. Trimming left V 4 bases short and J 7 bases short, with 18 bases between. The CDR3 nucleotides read TGTGCCAGCAGCCCTCGGAGGGCCCTCCAAGAGCAGTACTTC. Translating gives CASSPRRALQEQYF.

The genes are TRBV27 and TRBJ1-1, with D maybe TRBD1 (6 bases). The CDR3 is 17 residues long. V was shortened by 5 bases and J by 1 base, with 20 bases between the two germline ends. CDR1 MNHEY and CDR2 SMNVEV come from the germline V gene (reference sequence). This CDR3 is CASSTAPAGVGNTEAFF. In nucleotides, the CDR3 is TGTGCCAGCAGTACAGCCCCGGCAGGGGTTGGGAACACTGAAGCTTTCTTT.

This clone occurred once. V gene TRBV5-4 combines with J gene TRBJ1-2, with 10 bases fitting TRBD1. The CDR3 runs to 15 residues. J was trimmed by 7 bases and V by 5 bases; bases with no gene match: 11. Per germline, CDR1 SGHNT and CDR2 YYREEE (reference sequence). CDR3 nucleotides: TGTGCCAGCAGTCGAAAGGGGACAGGGGTAGGTGGCTACACCTTC. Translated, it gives CASSRKGTGVGGYTF.

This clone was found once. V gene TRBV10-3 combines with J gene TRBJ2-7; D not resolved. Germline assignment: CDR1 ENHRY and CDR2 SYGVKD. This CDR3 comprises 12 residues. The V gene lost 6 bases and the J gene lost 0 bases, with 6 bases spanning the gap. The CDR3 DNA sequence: TGTGCCATCAGAGCATACTCCTACGAGCAGTACTTC. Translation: CAIRAYSYEQYF.

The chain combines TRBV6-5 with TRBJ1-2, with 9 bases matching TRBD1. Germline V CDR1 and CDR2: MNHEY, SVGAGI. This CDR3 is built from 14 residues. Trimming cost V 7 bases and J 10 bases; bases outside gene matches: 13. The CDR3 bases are TGTGCCAGCACACACGGGAGGACAGGGGCTTTCTACACCTTC. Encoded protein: CASTHGRTGAFYTF.

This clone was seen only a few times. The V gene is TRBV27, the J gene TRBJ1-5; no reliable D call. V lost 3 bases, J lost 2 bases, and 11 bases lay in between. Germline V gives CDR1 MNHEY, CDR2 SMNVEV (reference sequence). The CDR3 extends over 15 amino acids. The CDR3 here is CASSFSEGGNQPQHF. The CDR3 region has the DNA TGTGCCAGCAGTTTCAGCGAGGGAGGCAATCAGCCCCAGCATTTT.

Written as DNA, the CDR3 is TGTGCCAGCAGTTTAAAGTCCCTAGCGGGATCTTGGGAGCAGTACTTC. Its translation is CASSLKSLAGSWEQYF. This rearrangement joins TRBV27 to TRBJ2-7, with 9 bases identical to TRBD2. Germline V CDR1 and CDR2: MNHEY, SMNVEV (reference sequence). V shed 2 bases, J shed 7 bases, and the junction held 12 bases outside the gene matches. CDR3 length: 16 residues.

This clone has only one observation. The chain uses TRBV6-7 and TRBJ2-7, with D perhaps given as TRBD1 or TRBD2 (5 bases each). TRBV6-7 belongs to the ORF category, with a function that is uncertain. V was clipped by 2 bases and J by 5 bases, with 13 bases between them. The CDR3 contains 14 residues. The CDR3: CASSYIGESHEQYF. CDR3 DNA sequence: TGTGCCAGCAGTTACATAGGGGAGTCACACGAGCAGTACTTC.

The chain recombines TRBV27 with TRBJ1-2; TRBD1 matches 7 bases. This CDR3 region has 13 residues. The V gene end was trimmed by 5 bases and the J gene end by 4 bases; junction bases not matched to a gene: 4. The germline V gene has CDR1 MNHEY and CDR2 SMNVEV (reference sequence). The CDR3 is CASSPRQGYGYTF. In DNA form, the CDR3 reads TGTGCCAGCAGTCCAAGACAGGGCTATGGCTACACCTTC.

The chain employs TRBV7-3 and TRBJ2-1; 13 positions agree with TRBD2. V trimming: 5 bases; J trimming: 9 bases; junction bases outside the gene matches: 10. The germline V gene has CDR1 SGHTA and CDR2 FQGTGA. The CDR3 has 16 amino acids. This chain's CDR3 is CASSTLAGGPGVEQFF. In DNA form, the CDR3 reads TGTGCCAGCAGCACACTAGCGGGAGGGCCGGGAGTTGAGCAGTTCTTC.